These T cell receptor beta chains were read from a single sample in a study of CD8 T cells in Susac syndrome. TCRdb reprocessed the immunoSEQ multiplex PCR reads via MiXCR and lists one record per CDR3 protein. The top ten hold roughly 0.5% of the sample, which has 45,000 to 60,000 distinct CDR3 sequences, approximately 93% seen once. The sequencing input was CD8+ T cells from PBMCs. The source of these receptors is a human donor with multiple sclerosis. Both conserved end residues are part of each CDR3. A D gene is named only where the DNA matches it firmly. A clone size is listed for some rows: how often the clone was seen (once, few, many), or a class if it is expanded.

v_gene	abundance	j_gene	d_gene	CDR3nt	CDR3aa
TRBV30	NA	TRBJ2-3	NA	TGTGCCTGGAGTTTGATCTTTGGGAGTACAGATACGCAGTATTTT	CAWSLIFGSTDTQYF
TRBV6-5	NA	TRBJ1-1	NA	TGTGCCAGCAGTTACGGGGTGAGGGGCACTGAAGCTTTCTTT	CASSYGVRGTEAFF
TRBV2	NA	TRBJ2-4	TRBD2	TGTGCCAGCAGTGGCACTAGCGGTAAAAACATTCAGTACTTC	CASSGTSGKNIQYF
TRBV7-6	NA	TRBJ2-1	TRBD2	TGTGCCAGCAGCTCCAGTCCGGGACTAGAAGGGAATGAGCAGTTCTTC	CASSSSPGLEGNEQFF
TRBV5-6	NA	TRBJ2-5	TRBD2	TGTGCCAGCAGCTTGGGCCCAGCGGGGTTCCAAGAGACCCAGTACTTC	CASSLGPAGFQETQYF
TRBV10-2	once	TRBJ2-1	TRBD2	TGCGCCAGCAGTCTGGCGGGGGTCGCTGAGCAGTTCTTC	CASSLAGVAEQFF
TRBV3-1	few	TRBJ1-2	NA	TGTGCCAGCAGTCTCGGACACTCGAATGGCTACACCTTC	CASSLGHSNGYTF
TRBV13	NA	TRBJ2-3	NA	TGTGCCAGCAGCTTAAATGCGGTTGTCCCAGATACGCAGTATTTT	CASSLNAVVPDTQYF
TRBV5-6	NA	TRBJ1-2	NA	TGTGCCAGCAGCTTTTCAGAGGGGGACCGAGACTATGGCTACACCTTC	CASSFSEGDRDYGYTF
TRBV27	NA	TRBJ1-5	NA	TGTGCCAGCAGTCCACCCCCCGGGACAAGAAATCAGCCCCAGCATTTT	CASSPPPGTRNQPQHF
TRBV7-9	once	TRBJ2-1	NA	TGTGCCAGCAGACCCCCGGAGGGGGGATCCTACAATGAGCAGTTCTTC	CASRPPEGGSYNEQFF
TRBV4-3	NA	TRBJ2-7	NA	TGCGCCAGCAGTCAAACAACTCCCTACGAGCAGTACTTC	CASSQTTPYEQYF
TRBV5-6	NA	TRBJ1-4	TRBD1	TGTGCCAGCAGCCCCTTACAGGGGAAAGTACAACATCCTAATGAAAAACTGTTTTTT	CASSPLQGKVQHPNEKLFF
TRBV7-9	NA	TRBJ1-4	NA	TGTGCCAGCAGCTTCCAGGGTATGGCTAATGAAAAACTGTTTTTT	CASSFQGMANEKLFF
TRBV20-1	NA	TRBJ1-1	NA	TGCAGTGCTCCCCGGGGGGAAACTGAAGCTTTCTTT	CSAPRGETEAFF
TRBV28	once	TRBJ1-1	NA	TGTGCCAGCAGTTTCTGGGGGGGCACTGAAGCTTTCTTT	CASSFWGGTEAFF
TRBV7-9	NA	TRBJ2-2	TRBD1	TGTGCCAGCAGCTTAGGGACAGGGGAGGACGAGGAGCTGTTTTTT	CASSLGTGEDEELFF
TRBV12-5	once	TRBJ1-1	NA	TGTGCTAGTGGTCCAAACAGGGAGGTGAACACTGAAGCTTTCTTT	CASGPNREVNTEAFF
TRBV29-1	once	TRBJ2-7	NA	TGCAGCGCCCTGACGTCCAAGGGGCAGTACTTC	CSALTSKGQYF
TRBV7-9	NA	TRBJ2-7	NA	TGTGCCAGCACCTCCGGAGCCTACGAGCAGTACTTC	CASTSGAYEQYF
TRBV10-3	NA	TRBJ2-1	TRBD2	TGTGCCATCAGTGAGTCGGGGGTAGCGGGCAATGAGCAGTTCTTC	CAISESGVAGNEQFF
TRBV5-1	NA	TRBJ2-5	TRBD2	TGCGCCAGCAGCTTGGAGGGGGAGGGACTAGAAGAGACCCAGTACTTC	CASSLEGEGLEETQYF
TRBV28	NA	TRBJ1-3	NA	TGTGCCAGCAGTTCCCATCTCTCTGGAAACACCATATATTTT	CASSSHLSGNTIYF
TRBV19	NA	TRBJ1-4	NA	TGTGCCAGTAGTATCGGCACTACAACTAATGAAAAACTGTTTTTT	CASSIGTTTNEKLFF
TRBV7-9	NA	TRBJ2-7	TRBD2	TGTGCCAGCAGCTTCAAGATAGCGGGGACCCGATTCTCCTACGAGCAGTACTTC	CASSFKIAGTRFSYEQYF
TRBV5-1	NA	TRBJ2-1	TRBD1	TGCGCCAGCAGGACGTCCGGGACAGGGGGTATCAATGAGCAGTTCTTC	CASRTSGTGGINEQFF
TRBV11-3	NA	TRBJ2-5	TRBD2	TGTGCCAGCAGCTTTAGCGGGGGGAAACTCCAAGAGACCCAGTACTTC	CASSFSGGKLQETQYF
TRBV30	NA	TRBJ1-5	TRBD1	TGTGCCTGGGCCAACAAGATTTTACAGGGGGCATGGAGCAATCAGCCCCAGCATTTT	CAWANKILQGAWSNQPQHF
TRBV12-3/TRBV12-4	NA	TRBJ2-7	NA	TGTGCCAGCAGTTCTACAGGGTCCGAGCAGTACTTC	CASSSTGSEQYF
TRBV4-1	NA	TRBJ1-1	NA	TGCGCCAGCAGCCAAAGAACAGGATTGAACACTGAAGCTTTCTTT	CASSQRTGLNTEAFF
TRBV14	NA	TRBJ2-7	NA	TGTGCCAGCAGCCCCCCGGGTAGTTACGGCCCTGGGGAGCAGTACTTC	CASSPPGSYGPGEQYF
TRBV7-6	once	TRBJ2-5	TRBD1	TGTGCCAGCAGCTCCCGGACAGGGGGTTACCAAGAGACCCAGTACTTC	CASSSRTGGYQETQYF
TRBV5-1	NA	TRBJ1-2	NA	TGCGCCAGCAGCCCATCAGGAGTGACGACTTATGGCTACACCTTC	CASSPSGVTTYGYTF
TRBV5-1	once	TRBJ1-2	NA	TGCGCCAGCAGCCCCGGGACTATGGGCGATGGCTACACCTTC	CASSPGTMGDGYTF
TRBV7-2	NA	TRBJ1-3	NA	TGTGCCAGCAGCTTAGGGTACAGACCTGGAAACACCATATATTTT	CASSLGYRPGNTIYF
TRBV5-6	NA	TRBJ1-1	NA	TGTGCCAGCAGCTTGTGGGGGGGCACTGAAGCTTTCTTT	CASSLWGGTEAFF
TRBV29-1	NA	TRBJ2-7	TRBD2	TGCAGCGCCCTAAGGCGGGGGTCCTCCTACGAGCAGTACTTC	CSALRRGSSYEQYF
TRBV9	NA	TRBJ1-5	NA	TGTGCCAGCAGCGTAGCTGGCAGGGCCAATCAGCCCCAGCATTTT	CASSVAGRANQPQHF
TRBV25-1	NA	TRBJ1-6	NA	TGTGCCAGCAGTGGTCGGGGTTTCGTGGGGCCTTATTCACCCCTCCACTTT	CASSGRGFVGPYSPLHF
TRBV28	NA	TRBJ2-7	TRBD1	TGTGCCAGCAGTTTTCCGGGACAGTTCTACGAGCAGTACTTC	CASSFPGQFYEQYF
TRBV28	NA	TRBJ2-7	NA	TGTGCCAGCAGGGTCGGGCCATCGATGTACTTC	CASRVGPSMYF
TRBV28	once	TRBJ1-3	NA	TGTGCCAGCAGTTCCCAGGGCTCTGGAAACACCATATATTTT	CASSSQGSGNTIYF